Presented here are 32 T cell receptor beta chains from one specimen sequenced in a study of control samples from healthy donors and cancer patients. Measured with immunoSEQ multiplex PCR; TCRdb has only the in-frame clones, and not every one. Altogether 100,000 to 150,000 clones are present, about 88% being singletons, with the ten largest covering around 2%. Sequencing was performed on blood. These receptor sequences come from a man aged 18 to 29 in good health.

This clone has a single count. The chain links TRBV3-1 (or the pseudogene TRBV3-2) to TRBJ1-3, with D uncertain. Looked up from germline, CDR1 is LGHDT and CDR2 is YNNKEL (reference sequence). Trimming left V 0 bases short and J 6 bases short, with 15 bases between. The CDR3 is 16 residues long. For the CDR3, the DNA is TGTGCCAGCAGCCAAGATTTCAATGGTATCGAAAACACCATATATTTT. This codes for CASSQDFNGIENTIYF.

The chain links TRBV30 to TRBJ1-1; perhaps TRBD1 as D (6 bases). Germline loops: CDR1 GTSNPN, CDR2 SVGIG (reference sequence). Trimming stripped 0 bases from V and 10 bases from J, with 9 bases between. The CDR3 is 11 amino acids. This chain's CDR3 is CAWSVRTVAFF. Written as DNA, the CDR3 is TGTGCCTGGAGTGTACGGACAGTAGCTTTCTTT.

This rearrangement joins TRBV5-5 to TRBJ2-1; 10 nucleotides match TRBD2. From germline, CDR1 is SGHKS and CDR2 YYEKEE (reference sequence). The V gene end was trimmed by 1 base and the J gene end by 8 bases; junction bases not matched to a gene: 9. The CDR3 has 16 residues. CDR3 DNA: TGTGCCAGCAGCTTGAACCCTAGCGGGAGTAACTATGAGCAGTTCTTC. Protein: CASSLNPSGSNYEQFF.

The chain carries TRBV6-1 and TRBJ1-3; the D is unclear. Germline CDR1 is MNHNS and CDR2 is SASEGT. CDR3 length: 19 residues. V lost 0 bases and J lost 1, with 19 bases in between. CDR3: CASSEALGVKRDSGNTIYF. CDR3 coding DNA: TGTGCCAGCAGTGAAGCGCTTGGTGTAAAGAGGGATTCTGGAAACACCATATATTTT.

This sequence joins TRBV10-1 and TRBJ1-1, with 11 bases that match TRBD1. Germline CDR1 is WNHNN and CDR2 is SYGVQD (reference sequence). The length of the CDR3 is 15 residues. Trimming cost V 2 bases and J 6 bases; bases outside gene matches: 5. CDR3 nucleotides: TGCGCCAGCAGTGAGAGGGGGACAGGGGGACCTGAAGCTTTCTTT. This encodes CASSERGTGGPEAFF.

The chain is built from TRBV5-5 and TRBJ1-1; the match to TRBD1 covers 7 bases. The CDR3 extends over 14 amino acids. The ends lost 0 bases at V and 5 bases at J; junction bases unmatched: 4. Germline assignment: CDR1 SGHKS and CDR2 YYEKEE (reference sequence). The CDR3 bases are TGTGCCAGCAGCTTGGGGCAGGGGGGAACTGAAGCTTTCTTT. Translation: CASSLGQGGTEAFF.

The chain employs TRBV28 and TRBJ1-2; D uncertain. V lost 3 bases to trimming and J lost 8 bases, with 10 bases between them. CDR3 length: 12 amino acids. The germline gives CDR1 MDHEN, CDR2 SYDVKM. Here the CDR3 DNA reads TGTGCCAGCAGTTTGGGTACCACCGGCTACACCTTC. It is translated as CASSLGTTGYTF.

The genes are TRBV28 and TRBJ2-1, with D possibly being TRBD1 (6 bases). Germline lookup yields CDR1 MDHEN and CDR2 SYDVKM. This CDR3 comprises 11 residues. V was trimmed by 7 bases and J by 7 bases, leaving 8 bases between them. CDR3 in amino acids: CASTRGNEQFF. Here the CDR3 DNA reads TGTGCCAGCACTAGGGGGAATGAGCAGTTCTTC.

The chain links TRBV29-1 to TRBJ2-1; D ambiguous. From germline, CDR1 is SQVTM and CDR2 ANQGSEA. The V gene lost 7 bases and the J gene lost 3 bases, with 16 bases spanning the gap. The CDR3 runs 14 residues. The CDR3 reads CSGRVPPIYNEQFF. The DNA for the CDR3 is TGCAGCGGTAGGGTTCCGCCGATCTACAATGAGCAGTTCTTC.

The rearrangement uses TRBV24-1 and TRBJ1-1; perhaps TRBD1 as D (5 bases). This CDR3 is 11 amino acids long. V lost 8 bases to trimming and J lost 6 bases, with 9 bases between them. Per the germline V gene, CDR1 is KGHDR and CDR2 is SFDVKD. CDR3 DNA sequence: TGTGCCACCATCCAGGGCCCTGAAGCTTTCTTT. It codes for CATIQGPEAFF.

V gene TRBV19 combines with J gene TRBJ2-1, with TRBD2 as a possible D gene (5 bases). Germline-derived CDR1 and CDR2 are LNHDA and SQIVND (reference sequence). CDR3 length: 16 amino acids. V gave up 1 base and J gave up 1 base, with 11 bases separating them. CDR3 bases: TGTGCCAGTAGTATAGTATTCAGAGGGTCCTACAATGAGCAGTTCTTC. It codes for CASSIVFRGSYNEQFF.

This chain uses TRBV30 with TRBJ2-5; no firm D call. V gave up 7 bases and J gave up 2 bases, with 8 bases separating them. CDR1 is GTSNPN and CDR2 is SVGIG in the germline V gene (reference sequence). The CDR3 sequence is 11 residues long. The CDR3 sequence is CAYGIQETQYF. CDR3 DNA: TGTGCCTATGGAATACAAGAGACCCAGTACTTC.

The CDR3: CASSQIPGDNEQFF. CDR3 DNA sequence: TGTGCCAGCAGCCAGATACCGGGCGACAATGAGCAGTTCTTC. The chain is built from TRBV9 and TRBJ2-1; no firm D call. This CDR3 comprises 14 residues. Germline CDR1 is SGDLS and CDR2 is YYNGEE. V was clipped by 4 bases and J by 5 bases, with 13 bases between them.

This clone was observed a single time. The chain couples TRBV30 to TRBJ1-6, with D possibly being TRBD1 (6 bases). Trimming cost V 0 bases and J 5 bases, with 14 bases left between them. The germline V gene encodes CDR1 GTSNPN and CDR2 SVGIG (reference sequence). CDR3 length: 16 amino acids. CDR3 nucleotide sequence: TGTGCCTGGAGTGTACGTGGACAGCCAGATAATTCACCCCTCCACTTT. Its protein product is CAWSVRGQPDNSPLHF.

V and J are TRBV10-3 and TRBJ1-1; no clear D gene. The CDR3 consists of 13 residues. V shed 2 bases and J shed 2 bases, with 6 bases lying between them. Germline V gives CDR1 ENHRY, CDR2 SYGVKD. The CDR3 region has the DNA TGTGCCATCAGTGAGGGGGTCAACACTGAAGCTTTCTTT. It yields the protein CAISEGVNTEAFF.

This chain uses TRBV7-9 with TRBJ2-2; TRBD1 agrees at 8 bases. This CDR3 comprises 17 residues. In germline, CDR1 is SEHNR, CDR2 FQNEAQ (reference sequence). Germline trimming cut 5 bases from V and 6 bases from J; bases unmatched to any gene: 14. As DNA, the CDR3 is TGTGCCAGCAGCCCTGTTTTAGGACAGGGCTCGCCCGGGGAGCTGTTTTTT. Amino acids: CASSPVLGQGSPGELFF.

The CDR3 sequence is CASSTSGRVSYEQYF. CDR3 DNA sequence: TGTGCCAGCAGCACTAGCGGGAGGGTCTCCTACGAGCAGTACTTC. J is TRBJ2-7 and V is TRBV3-1 (or the pseudogene TRBV3-2), with 13 bases that match TRBD2. This CDR3 is built from 15 residues. After removal of 5 bases from V and 0 bases from J, the junction contained 1 base not matched to a gene. CDR1 LGHDT and CDR2 YNNKEL come from the germline V gene (reference sequence).

V is TRBV6-6 and J is TRBJ1-5; weak D call: TRBD1 (6 bases). Germline CDR1 MNHNY, CDR2 SVGAGI (reference sequence). The CDR3 length is 15 residues. The germline V and J ends were trimmed by 4 bases and 2 bases, with 12 bases remaining between them. CDR3 in DNA: TGTGCCAGCAGTTCCGTGGCAGGGGGCAATCAGCCCCAGCATTTT. Its translation is CASSSVAGGNQPQHF.

The J gene is TRBJ1-2, the V gene TRBV25-1, with D uncertain. The germline CDR1 and CDR2 sequences are MGHDK and SYGVNS. V dropped 4 bases and J dropped 6 bases, with 12 bases sitting between them. This CDR3 is built from 13 residues. DNA of the CDR3: TGTGCCAGCAGTGCCCCGCACGGAGATGGCTACACCTTC. It encodes CASSAPHGDGYTF.

The chain carries TRBV2 and TRBJ2-1; 9 bases match TRBD2. CDR3 length: 17 residues. The germline CDR1 and CDR2 sequences are SNHLY and FYNNEI. Trimming cost V 6 bases and J 7 bases; bases outside gene matches: 16. CDR3 loop: CASRGGSGSAVLNEQFF. The CDR3 DNA reads as TGTGCCAGCAGGGGAGGTAGCGGGAGCGCAGTATTAAATGAGCAGTTCTTC.

This rearrangement joins TRBV7-3 to TRBJ1-2, with a weak D call TRBD1 (5 bases). This CDR3 contains 13 residues. CDR1 is SGHTA, CDR2 FQGTGA, per germline. Trimming left V 2 bases short and J 4 bases short, with 8 bases between. CDR3 loop: CASSLQGGYGYTF. The CDR3 nucleotides are TGTGCCAGCAGCTTACAGGGAGGCTATGGCTACACCTTC.

The V gene is TRBV21-1, the J gene TRBJ1-4. TRBV21-1 is given as a pseudogene. The CDR3 has 12 amino acids. CDR3 DNA: TGTGCCAGCGCGATTATTAATGAAAAACTGTTTTTT. Residues: CASAIINEKLFF.

This chain uses TRBV4-1 with TRBJ2-1; D remains unclear. The CDR3 covers 12 residues. V lost 0 bases to trimming and J lost 6 bases, with 3 bases between them. Germline-derived CDR1 and CDR2 are MGHRA and YSYEKL. The CDR3 sequence: CASSQEGNEQFF. CDR3 DNA: TGCGCCAGCAGCCAAGAGGGCAATGAGCAGTTCTTC.

The gene calls are TRBV30 and TRBJ2-7; 11 bases fit TRBD1. The CDR3 consists of 15 residues. Germline lookup yields CDR1 GTSNPN and CDR2 SVGIG (reference sequence). After removal of 3 bases from V and 4 bases from J, the junction contained 8 bases not matched to a gene. This CDR3 reads CAWRLPGQGVYEQYF. The CDR3 DNA is TGTGCCTGGAGGCTACCGGGACAGGGGGTATACGAGCAGTACTTC.

The V call is TRBV2, the J call TRBJ2-1; no clear D. V lost 2 bases and J 4 bases, leaving 6 bases between the germline ends. The CDR3 runs to 13 residues. Germline V CDR1 and CDR2: SNHLY, FYNNEI. The CDR3 protein is CASSERLYNEQFF. The CDR3, as DNA: TGTGCCAGCAGTGAACGCCTGTACAATGAGCAGTTCTTC.

The rearrangement uses TRBV3-1 (or the pseudogene TRBV3-2) and TRBJ2-7; 7 bases are a match to TRBD1. There are 15 residues in the CDR3. Per the germline V gene, CDR1 is LGHDT and CDR2 is YNNKEL (reference sequence). The V and J ends lost 5 bases and 9 bases, in that order; junction bases with no gene match: 16. The DNA for the CDR3 is TGTGCCAGCAGCTCGTCAGGGGGTACGGGAACGGTGCAGTACTTC. Translating it yields CASSSSGGTGTVQYF.

This sequence joins TRBV7-9 and TRBJ2-3, with 7 positions matching TRBD2. The J segment lost 8 bases and the V segment lost 5 bases, leaving 4 bases of the junction unmatched. Looked up from germline, CDR1 is SEHNR and CDR2 is FQNEAQ (reference sequence). This CDR3 comprises 12 residues. CDR3 sequence (DNA): TGTGCCAGCAGCCGGACGGGGGGTACGCAGTATTTT. Encoded protein: CASSRTGGTQYF. The full variable domain, with the rest looked up from reference TRBV7-9 and TRBJ2-3, is DTGVSQNPRHKITKRGQNVTFRCDPISEHNRLYWYRQTLGQGPEFLTYFQNEAQLEKSRLLSDRFSAERPKGSFSTLEIQRTEQGDSAMYLCASSRTGGTQYFGPGTRLTVL.

This clone was seen a single time. The V gene is TRBV10-3, the J gene TRBJ2-3; possible D gene TRBD2, 6 bases. The CDR3 runs to 16 residues. The germline CDR1 and CDR2 sequences are ENHRY and SYGVKD. Trimming cost V 8 bases and J 2 bases, with 20 bases left between them. The CDR3 reads CAILRGAGLNTDTQYF. The CDR3 DNA sequence: TGTGCCATCTTGAGGGGAGCGGGCCTTAACACAGATACGCAGTATTTT.

This clone was found a few times. This rearrangement joins TRBV27 to TRBJ2-1; unclear D gene. Germline V gene lookup returns CDR1 MNHEY and CDR2 SMNVEV (reference sequence). This CDR3 spans 13 amino acids. Trimming shortened V by 0 bases and J by 7 bases, and 7 bases separated the two germline ends. CDR3 nucleotides: TGTGCCAGCAGTTTATCCGTGAGGAATGAGCAGTTCTTC. Translation: CASSLSVRNEQFF.

Turning to this clone: The junction shows a germline mismatch at one end, possibly a read error. The same CDR3 arises from other DNA sequences in this sample as well. The chain combines TRBV10-3 with TRBJ2-3, with D perhaps TRBD1 or TRBD2 (5 bases each). Germline CDR1 and CDR2: ENHRY and SYGVKD. The CDR3 is 16 amino acids. In nucleotides, the CDR3 is TGTGCTATCAGTGGCGAGGGGTTATCTAGCACAGATACGCAGTATTTT. The encoded protein is CAISGEGLSSTDTQYF.

The V gene is TRBV24-1, the J gene TRBJ1-2; 7 bases align to TRBD1. Germline V CDR1 and CDR2: KGHDR, SFDVKD. The length of the CDR3 is 13 residues. Losses at the gene ends were 5 bases for V and 7 bases for J; bases not matched to a gene: 6. The CDR3 loop reads CATSVRQGGGYTF. Written as DNA, the CDR3 is TGTGCCACCAGTGTCCGACAGGGAGGTGGCTACACCTTC.

This sequence joins TRBV6-5 and TRBJ2-1, with 11 bases that match TRBD2. The CDR3 runs to 16 residues. Trimming took 0 bases from V and 3 from J; bases not matched to a gene: 1. Germline-derived CDR1 and CDR2 are MNHEY and SVGAGI. As DNA, the CDR3 is TGTGCCAGCAGTTACTCCGGGACTAGCGGCTACAATGAGCAGTTCTTC. It is translated as CASSYSGTSGYNEQFF.